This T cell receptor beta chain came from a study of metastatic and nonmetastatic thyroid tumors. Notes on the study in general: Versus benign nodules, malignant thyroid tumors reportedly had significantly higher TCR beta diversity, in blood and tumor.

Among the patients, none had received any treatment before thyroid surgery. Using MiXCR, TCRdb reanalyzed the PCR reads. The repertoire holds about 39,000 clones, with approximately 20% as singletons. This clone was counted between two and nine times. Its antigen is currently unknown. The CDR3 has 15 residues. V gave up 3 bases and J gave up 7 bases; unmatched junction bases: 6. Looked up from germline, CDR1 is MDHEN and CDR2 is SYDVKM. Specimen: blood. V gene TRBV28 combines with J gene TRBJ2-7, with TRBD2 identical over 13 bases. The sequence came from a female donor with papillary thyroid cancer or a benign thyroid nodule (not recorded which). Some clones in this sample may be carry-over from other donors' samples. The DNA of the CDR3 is TGTGCCAGCAGTTTTGGACTAGCGGGAGTTCGGGAGCAGTACTTC. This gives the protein CASSFGLAGVREQYF.